This is a list of T cell receptor beta chains from one sample in a study of blood T cell repertoires in COVID-19. Clones were sequenced by immunoSEQ multiplex PCR, and TCRdb holds only the in-frame ones, with some missing. The table shows around 260,000 clones, with more than 90% occurring only once. Sequences were obtained from peripheral blood. Receptor source: a person aged 18 to 35 with COVID-19, enrolled during active disease. Each CDR3 is given with its conserved first and last residue. D genes are given only for firm matches. A clone size is listed for some rows: how often the clone was seen (once, few, many), or a class if it is expanded.

D: TRBD1; V: TRBV7-6; J: TRBJ2-7; size: once; CDR3: CASSLAAQGGDEQYF; DNA: TGTGCCAGCAGCTTAGCGGCACAGGGGGGCGACGAGCAGTACTTC
D: TRBD1; V: TRBV6-6; J: TRBJ1-1; size: -; CDR3: CASRLDRGENTEAFF; DNA: TGTGCCAGCAGGCTGGACAGGGGAGAGAACACTGAAGCTTTCTTT
D: TRBD1; V: TRBV28; J: TRBJ1-3; size: once; CDR3: CASQGQGYTIYF; DNA: TGTGCCAGCCAGGGACAGGGGTACACCATATATTTT
D: TRBD1; V: TRBV2; J: TRBJ1-4; size: -; CDR3: CATALTGTGEKLFF; DNA: TGTGCCACCGCCCTTACAGGGACAGGGGAAAAACTGTTTTTT
D: -; V: TRBV5-1; J: TRBJ1-1; size: -; CDR3: CASSPQGPEGGTEAFF; DNA: TGCGCCAGCAGCCCCCAGGGCCCCGAGGGAGGGACTGAAGCTTTCTTT
D: TRBD1; V: TRBV28; J: TRBJ1-2; size: -; CDR3: CASRRQGGSRSYGYTF; DNA: TGTGCCAGCAGAAGACAGGGGGGGAGCCGGAGCTATGGCTACACCTTC
D: -; V: TRBV19; J: TRBJ1-2; size: few; CDR3: CASSIAWSDYGYTF; DNA: TGTGCCAGTAGTATTGCCTGGAGTGACTATGGCTACACCTTC
D: -; V: TRBV19; J: TRBJ1-1; size: -; CDR3: CASSIRKGQNTEAFF; DNA: TGTGCCAGTAGTATACGCAAGGGACAGAACACTGAAGCTTTCTTT
D: TRBD2; V: TRBV14; J: TRBJ2-1; size: many; CDR3: CASSRGLAGGGEQFF; DNA: TGTGCCAGCAGCCGCGGACTAGCGGGAGGGGGTGAGCAGTTCTTC
D: TRBD2; V: TRBV12-5; J: TRBJ2-1; size: -; CDR3: CASAGTSDNEQFF; DNA: TGTGCTAGTGCCGGGACTAGCGACAATGAGCAGTTCTTC
D: -; V: TRBV6-6; J: TRBJ2-7; size: -; CDR3: CASSSSGLPHEQYF; DNA: TGTGCCAGCAGTTCTTCTGGGCTGCCCCACGAGCAGTACTTC
D: TRBD1; V: TRBV10-3; J: TRBJ1-5; size: -; CDR3: CAISLTGGSGQPQHF; DNA: TGTGCCATCAGCCTTACAGGGGGCTCGGGTCAGCCCCAGCATTTT
D: TRBD2; V: TRBV7-8; J: TRBJ2-3; size: -; CDR3: CASSLSPGLAGSSTDTQYF; DNA: TGTGCCAGCAGCTTGTCTCCGGGACTAGCGGGATCTAGCACAGATACGCAGTATTTT
D: TRBD1; V: TRBV4-1; J: TRBJ1-1; size: -; CDR3: CASSQWTGDTEAFF; DNA: TGCGCCAGCAGCCAATGGACAGGGGACACTGAAGCTTTCTTT
D: TRBD1; V: TRBV24-1; J: TRBJ2-1; size: -; CDR3: CATSDFGWGGQGGSWSYNEQFF; DNA: TGTGCCACCAGTGATTTTGGGTGGGGGGGACAGGGAGGGAGTTGGTCCTACAATGAGCAGTTCTTC
D: -; V: TRBV13; J: TRBJ2-3; size: -; CDR3: CASSLFRGDTQYF; DNA: TGTGCCAGCAGCTTATTCCGGGGAGATACGCAGTATTTT
D: -; V: TRBV5-1; J: TRBJ1-1; size: -; CDR3: CASSRGGRTPSLGNTEAFF; DNA: TGCGCCAGCAGCCGGGGGGGCAGGACTCCATCCCTGGGAAACACTGAAGCTTTCTTT
D: TRBD2; V: TRBV5-6; J: TRBJ2-2; size: -; CDR3: CASSLAAGIAGGNTGELFF; DNA: TGTGCCAGCAGCTTGGCCGCGGGAATAGCGGGAGGGAACACCGGGGAGCTGTTTTTT
D: -; V: TRBV7-7; J: TRBJ2-7; size: -; CDR3: CASSFFQGHEQYF; DNA: TGTGCCAGCAGCTTCTTCCAGGGTCACGAGCAGTACTTC
D: TRBD1; V: TRBV29-1; J: TRBJ1-1; size: -; CDR3: CSVRTGVTNTEAFF; DNA: TGCAGCGTGAGGACAGGGGTCACGAACACTGAAGCTTTCTTT
D: -; V: TRBV27; J: TRBJ2-2; size: -; CDR3: CASSLGVGNTGELFF; DNA: TGTGCCAGCAGTTTGGGCGTGGGGAACACCGGGGAGCTGTTTTTT
D: TRBD1; V: TRBV6-5; J: TRBJ1-2; size: -; CDR3: CASSARTGHGYTF; DNA: TGTGCCAGCTCGGCCAGGACAGGCCATGGCTACACCTTC
D: TRBD1; V: TRBV28; J: TRBJ1-1; size: -; CDR3: CASSHGDRDTEAFF; DNA: TGTGCCAGCAGCCATGGGGACAGGGACACTGAAGCTTTCTTT
D: -; V: TRBV19; J: TRBJ1-5; size: -; CDR3: CASSMTGRSNQPQHF; DNA: TGTGCCAGTAGTATGACAGGTCGCAGCAATCAGCCCCAGCATTTT
D: -; V: TRBV27; J: TRBJ1-3; size: -; CDR3: CASSSGGTIYF; DNA: TGTGCCAGCAGTTCCGGCGGCACCATATATTTT
D: TRBD1; V: TRBV25-1; J: TRBJ1-2; size: -; CDR3: CASSDDRGPYGYTF; DNA: TGTGCCAGCAGTGACGACAGGGGGCCCTATGGCTACACCTTC
D: TRBD1; V: TRBV6-2/TRBV6-3; J: TRBJ2-1; size: -; CDR3: CASSDRGGEQFF; DNA: TGTGCCAGCAGTGACAGGGGTGGGGAGCAGTTCTTC
D: -; V: TRBV19; J: TRBJ1-3; size: -; CDR3: CASSAQGSGNTIYF; DNA: TGTGCCAGTAGTGCACAGGGTTCTGGAAACACCATATATTTT
D: -; V: TRBV4-1; J: TRBJ2-7; size: -; CDR3: CASSPQVGYEQYF; DNA: TGCGCCAGCAGCCCCCAGGTTGGCTACGAGCAGTACTTC
D: -; V: TRBV7-6; J: TRBJ2-2; size: once; CDR3: CASSLYGANTGELFF; DNA: TGTGCCAGCAGCTTATACGGGGCGAACACCGGGGAGCTGTTTTTT
D: -; V: TRBV9; J: TRBJ1-2; size: -; CDR3: CASSVMTGGYGYTF; DNA: TGTGCCAGCAGCGTAATGACAGGAGGCTATGGCTACACCTTC
D: -; V: TRBV5-1; J: TRBJ2-1; size: -; CDR3: CASSNSVGVGDNEQFF; DNA: TGCGCCAGCAGCAATAGCGTCGGAGTAGGTGACAATGAGCAGTTCTTC
D: TRBD1; V: TRBV3-1/TRBV3-2; J: TRBJ1-6; size: -; CDR3: CASSQGPGTDNSPLHF; DNA: TGTGCCAGCAGCCAAGGCCCCGGGACAGATAATTCACCCCTCCACTTT
D: TRBD1; V: TRBV18; J: TRBJ1-2; size: -; CDR3: CASSGDRANYGYTF; DNA: TGTGCCAGCTCCGGGGACAGGGCCAACTATGGCTACACCTTC
D: -; V: TRBV7-3; J: TRBJ2-3; size: -; CDR3: CASGGGGGDTQYF; DNA: TGTGCCAGCGGTGGGGGAGGTGGAGATACGCAGTATTTT
D: TRBD1; V: TRBV11-2; J: TRBJ1-5; size: -; CDR3: CASSRGQANQPQHF; DNA: TGTGCCAGCAGCAGAGGACAGGCCAATCAGCCCCAGCATTTT
D: -; V: TRBV5-4; J: TRBJ2-1; size: -; CDR3: CASSSLGLAYNEQFF; DNA: TGTGCCAGCAGCTCGCTCGGCCTAGCATACAATGAGCAGTTCTTC
D: -; V: TRBV7-9; J: TRBJ2-7; size: -; CDR3: CASSSRDRGYEQYF; DNA: TGTGCCAGCAGCTCGCGGGACAGAGGCTACGAGCAGTACTTC
D: TRBD1; V: TRBV29-1; J: TRBJ1-1; size: -; CDR3: CSVDDRDRVTEAFF; DNA: TGCAGCGTCGATGATCGGGACAGGGTTACTGAAGCTTTCTTT
D: -; V: TRBV11-2; J: TRBJ2-7; size: once; CDR3: CASSPTGEQYF; DNA: TGTGCCAGCAGTCCGACGGGCGAGCAGTACTTC
D: TRBD1; V: TRBV7-2; J: TRBJ1-5; size: -; CDR3: CASSLRQGAQPQHF; DNA: TGTGCCAGCAGCTTACGGCAGGGGGCTCAGCCCCAGCATTTT
D: -; V: TRBV9; J: TRBJ1-1; size: -; CDR3: CASSVAPRDTEAFF; DNA: TGTGCCAGCAGCGTAGCTCCCAGGGACACTGAAGCTTTCTTT
D: TRBD2; V: TRBV5-1; J: TRBJ2-7; size: -; CDR3: CASSLGGSGKYEQYF; DNA: TGCGCCAGCAGCTTGGGAGGTAGCGGGAAGTACGAGCAGTACTTC
D: TRBD2; V: TRBV19; J: TRBJ2-3; size: -; CDR3: CASSPRQGLAGIYTQYF; DNA: TGTGCCAGTAGTCCACGACAGGGACTAGCGGGAATTTATACGCAGTATTTT
D: TRBD1; V: TRBV5-1; J: TRBJ2-3; size: -; CDR3: CASSLGQWVTDTQYF; DNA: TGCGCCAGCAGCCTGGGACAGTGGGTCACAGATACGCAGTATTTT
D: -; V: TRBV10-1; J: TRBJ2-3; size: -; CDR3: CASSFRTSTDTQYF; DNA: TGCGCCAGCTCTTTCCGGACTAGCACAGATACGCAGTATTTT
D: TRBD1; V: TRBV12-3/TRBV12-4; J: TRBJ1-2; size: -; CDR3: CASTLQGRGYTF; DNA: TGTGCCAGCACCCTACAGGGGAGGGGCTACACCTTC
D: TRBD2; V: TRBV6-5; J: TRBJ2-2; size: -; CDR3: CASMGGTGGELFF; DNA: TGTGCCAGCATGGGAGGGACCGGCGGGGAGCTGTTTTTT
D: TRBD1; V: TRBV24-1; J: TRBJ2-5; size: -; CDR3: CATSEGGTGGETQYF; DNA: TGTGCCACCAGTGAGGGGGGGACAGGGGGTGAGACCCAGTACTTC
D: -; V: TRBV29-1; J: TRBJ2-7; size: -; CDR3: CSVEVVGGEQYF; DNA: TGCAGCGTTGAAGTTGTAGGGGGCGAGCAGTACTTC
D: TRBD2; V: TRBV7-9; J: TRBJ2-2; size: -; CDR3: CASSLVSSGRIGELFF; DNA: TGTGCCAGCAGCTTGGTGTCTAGCGGGAGAATCGGGGAGCTGTTTTTT
D: TRBD2; V: TRBV18; J: TRBJ2-1; size: -; CDR3: CASSQTPGGWYNEQFF; DNA: TGTGCCAGCTCCCAAACCCCGGGAGGGTGGTACAATGAGCAGTTCTTC
D: TRBD1; V: TRBV11-2; J: TRBJ1-3; size: -; CDR3: CASSLGATGRGNTIYF; DNA: TGTGCCAGCAGCTTAGGGGCGACAGGGCGGGGAAACACCATATATTTT
D: -; V: TRBV6-5; J: TRBJ2-6; size: -; CDR3: CASSPYSGANVLTF; DNA: TGTGCCAGCAGCCCGTACTCGGGGGCCAACGTCCTGACTTTC
D: -; V: TRBV24-1; J: TRBJ2-3; size: -; CDR3: CATSGGRWGTDTQYF; DNA: TGTGCCACCAGTGGAGGGAGGTGGGGCACAGATACGCAGTATTTT
D: -; V: TRBV6-1; J: TRBJ1-1; size: -; CDR3: CASSEGGGNTEAFF; DNA: TGTGCCAGCAGTGAAGGGGGGGGAAACACTGAAGCTTTCTTT
D: TRBD1; V: TRBV5-1; J: TRBJ2-5; size: -; CDR3: CASSIGQGFGETQYF; DNA: TGCGCCAGCAGTATTGGACAGGGGTTCGGAGAGACCCAGTACTTC
D: TRBD2; V: TRBV3-1/TRBV3-2; J: TRBJ2-7; size: -; CDR3: CASSQGLAGASRQYF; DNA: TGTGCCAGCAGCCAGGGACTAGCGGGGGCCTCGAGGCAGTACTTC
D: -; V: TRBV21-1; J: TRBJ2-1; size: -; CDR3: CASSKLRERYNEQFF; DNA: TGTGCCAGCAGCAAACTCCGGGAGCGCTACAATGAGCAGTTCTTC
D: -; V: TRBV4-3; J: TRBJ2-5; size: -; CDR3: CASSQTILGPQYF; DNA: TGCGCCAGCAGCCAAACCATCTTGGGGCCCCAGTACTTC